This is a list of T cell receptor beta chains from one sample in a study of CD8 T cells in acute hepatitis C reinfection. Produced via immunoSEQ multiplex PCR; TCRdb's table is partial and in-frame only. This table has more than 450 clones, around half appearing once. Sample: HCV NS3-1073 tetramer-sorted CD8+ T cells from PBMCs, taken during acute infection. These receptors were taken from a man aged 45-65 years with chronic hepatitis C. The CDR3 runs from the conserved cysteine through the conserved F or W. A D gene is named only where the DNA matches it firmly. Clone size is shown for a subset of rows, as once, few, many or a class of expanded clone.

>.|.|TRBJ2-6|TRBV6-1
TGTGCCAGCATACTGGCAAATGGGGCCAACGTCCTGACTTTC
CASILANGANVLTF
>TRBD2|.|TRBJ2-7|TRBV11-1
TGTGCCAGCAGCCAAGGACTAGCGGGAGAGCATTACGAGCAGTACTTC
CASSQGLAGEHYEQYF
>.|.|TRBJ1-1|TRBV2
TGTGCCAGCAGTGAAGTTCAGGGGCACACTGAAGCTTTCTTT
CASSEVQGHTEAFF
>.|.|TRBJ2-6|TRBV19
TGTGCCAGTAGTGAAAGAAGGAAATCACAAAGTCGGGCCAACGTCCTGACTTTC
CASSERRKSQSRANVLTF
>TRBD2|.|TRBJ2-7|TRBV4-2
TGTGCCAGCAGCCAAGGGGCCCCGGGGGCGGGGACTAGTCTTTACGAGCAGTACTTC
CASSQGAPGAGTSLYEQYF
>TRBD2|large|TRBJ2-3|TRBV5-8
TGTGCCAGCAGCTCAAATCCGGGACTAGCAGGAGTGCGGTTCACAGATACGCAGTATTTT
CASSSNPGLAGVRFTDTQYF
>TRBD2|.|TRBJ2-2|TRBV4-1
TGCGCCAGCAGCCCCGGACTAGCGGGAGAGCCCGGGGAGCTGTTTTTT
CASSPGLAGEPGELFF
>.|.|TRBJ2-1|TRBV4-2
TGTGCCAGCAGCAAAGAACAGGGAACTGAGCAGTTCTTC
CASSKEQGTEQFF
>TRBD1|.|TRBJ1-4|TRBV27
TGTGCCAGCAGTCCTACAGGGGGTTCGTGGGAAAAACTGTTTTTT
CASSPTGGSWEKLFF
>TRBD2|.|TRBJ2-1|TRBV4-2
TGTGCCAGCAGCCACGAAACTAGCGGGAGGTGGGGTGAGCAGTTCTTC
CASSHETSGRWGEQFF
>.|.|TRBJ1-4|TRBV5-4
TGTGCCAGCAGCCAACCGGGGAATACTAATGAAAAACTGTTTTTT
CASSQPGNTNEKLFF
>.|.|TRBJ1-1|TRBV5-4
TGTGCCAGCAGCCAAGAAAAGGGATCTGAAGCTTTCTTT
CASSQEKGSEAFF
>.|few|TRBJ1-4|TRBV9
TGTGCCAGCAGCGCGCCACAGGGAACTAATGAAAAACTGTTTTTT
CASSAPQGTNEKLFF
>TRBD1|.|TRBJ1-6|TRBV5-4
TGTGCCAGCAGCTTGACCACAGGGGAGCCGTCACCCCTCCACTTT
CASSLTTGEPSPLHF
>TRBD2|.|TRBJ2-1|TRBV7-9
TGTGCCAGCAGCTTTTATCGGGAGGAGGGCAATGAGCAGTTCTTC
CASSFYREEGNEQFF
>TRBD1|large|TRBJ1-3|TRBV4-3
TGCGCCAGCAGCCAAGAAGCCGGGACAGGGGATCCCTCTGGAAACACCATATATTTT
CASSQEAGTGDPSGNTIYF